This TCR beta chain was profiled in a study of blood T cell repertoires in COVID-19. Turning to the study itself: Researchers got acute and convalescent COVID-19 samples from the United States, Italy and Spain.

Per the original methods: Reference gene primers were amplified, and this amplification served to estimate nucleated cell counts. Sequencing was performed with immunoSEQ multiplex PCR; in TCRdb, only in-frame clones are kept and a portion is missing. The V and J calls and clone size come from that table; D and trimming were worked out from the DNA. The top ten clones hold about 2.4% of a sample with 250,000 to 350,000 clones, about 92% of them seen once. Germline assignment: CDR1 LNHDA and CDR2 SQIVND (reference sequence). V dropped 6 bases and J dropped 10; count of bases not matched to a gene: 8. This CDR3 spans 15 amino acids. Individuals aged roughly 18 to 95 years were recruited from 24 US areas. Recovered Cohort 3 donors showed two negative PCRs, clearance, or symptom resolution.

This sequence joins TRBV19 and TRBJ1-6, with 11 nucleotides matching TRBD1. The specimen was PBMCs or T cells enriched from blood (not recorded which). This receptor was taken from a man in his 60s who had recovered from COVID-19. The chain's CDR3 is CASRQRTGGLSPLHF. The CDR3 nucleotides are TGTGCCAGTAGGCAAAGGACAGGGGGCTTGTCACCCCTCCACTTT.